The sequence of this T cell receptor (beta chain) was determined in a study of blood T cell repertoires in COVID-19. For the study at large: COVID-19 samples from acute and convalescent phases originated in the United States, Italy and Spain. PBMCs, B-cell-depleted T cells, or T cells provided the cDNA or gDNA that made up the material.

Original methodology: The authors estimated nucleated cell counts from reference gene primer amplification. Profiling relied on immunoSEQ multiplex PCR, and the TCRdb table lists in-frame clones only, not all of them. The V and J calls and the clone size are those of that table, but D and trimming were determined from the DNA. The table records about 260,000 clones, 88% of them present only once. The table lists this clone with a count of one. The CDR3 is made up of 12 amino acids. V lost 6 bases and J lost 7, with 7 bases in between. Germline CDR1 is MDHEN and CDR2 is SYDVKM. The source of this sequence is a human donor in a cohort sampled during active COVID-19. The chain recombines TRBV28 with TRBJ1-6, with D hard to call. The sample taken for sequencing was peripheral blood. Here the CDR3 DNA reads TGTGCCAGCAGAGGAGCGAATTCACCCCTCCACTTT. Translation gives CASRGANSPLHF.